Presented here are 8 T cell receptor beta chains from one specimen sequenced in a study of blood T cell repertoires in COVID-19. Data came from immunoSEQ multiplex PCR; TCRdb stores just in-frame clones and leaves some out. Here the sample spans about 130,000 clones, about 85% being singletons. Sequenced: peripheral blood. The receptors were gathered from an older man with acute or convalescent COVID-19.

The V call is TRBV28, the J call TRBJ1-2; 9 bases fit TRBD1. CDR1 and CDR2 (germline): MDHEN, SYDVKM. The V segment lost 6 bases and the J segment 5 bases; nucleotides outside the gene matches: 10. The CDR3 runs to 15 residues. CDR3 nucleotide sequence: TGTGCCAGCAGGATAACAGGGGGCGGAGGATATGGCTACACCTTC. It is translated as CASRITGGGGYGYTF.

The V call is TRBV5-1, the J call TRBJ1-6; D call uncertain. The germline V and J ends were trimmed by 0 bases and 0 bases, with 16 bases remaining between them. Germline values: CDR1 SGHRS, CDR2 YFSETQ. The CDR3 totals 19 residues. This CDR3 reads CASSLAGWISGSYNSPLHF. CDR3 sequence (DNA): TGCGCCAGCAGCTTGGCCGGATGGATTTCGGGCTCCTATAATTCACCCCTCCACTTT.

The genes are TRBV11-1 and TRBJ2-2; no clear D gene. Per germline, CDR1 SGHAT and CDR2 FQDESV (reference sequence). Trimming removed 5 bases at V and 4 bases at J, with 5 bases between. The CDR3 is 12 amino acids. CDR3 sequence reads: CASSPRTGELFF. The CDR3 DNA reads as TGTGCCAGCAGCCCCCGCACCGGGGAGCTGTTTTTT.

This clone was seen more than once but under ten times. The chain carries TRBV2 and TRBJ1-5, with D hard to call. Germline assignment: CDR1 SNHLY and CDR2 FYNNEI. There are 15 residues in the CDR3. Trimming cost V 6 bases and J 2 bases, with 14 bases left between them. The CDR3 coding sequence is TGTGCCAGCAGCCTGAGACAAGGCGGCAATCAGCCCCAGCATTTT. It specifies CASSLRQGGNQPQHF.

The CDR3 is CASSLFGLAPDEQYF. Written as DNA, the CDR3 is TGTGCCAGCAGTTTATTTGGGCTAGCCCCTGACGAGCAGTACTTC. The J gene is TRBJ2-7, the V gene TRBV28, with D tentatively TRBD2 (5 bases). Germline CDR1 MDHEN, CDR2 SYDVKM. This CDR3 region has 15 residues. Trimming took off 1 base at V and 5 bases at J, with 15 bases between the two ends.

V gene TRBV9 combines with J gene TRBJ1-6; 7 nucleotides match TRBD1. The V gene's germline CDR1 is SGDLS and CDR2 YYNGEE. This CDR3 spans 15 amino acids. Germline trimming cut 2 bases from V and 7 bases from J; bases unmatched to any gene: 6. Written as DNA, the CDR3 is TGTGCCAGCAGCGTTTTAGGGACAGAGAATTCACCCCTCCACTTT. It specifies CASSVLGTENSPLHF.

The chain carries TRBV5-1 and TRBJ2-5; a weak D match, TRBD1 (7 bases). The ends were cut back, 2 bases at V and 2 bases at J, with 13 bases in the middle. CDR3 length equals 15 residues. Germline values: CDR1 SGHRS, CDR2 YFSETQ. This CDR3 reads CASSFQGGSQETQYF. Written as DNA, the CDR3 is TGCGCCAGCAGCTTCCAGGGGGGCTCACAAGAGACCCAGTACTTC.

The V gene is TRBV27, the J gene TRBJ2-3, with D possibly TRBD2 on 7 matching bases. Deletions cut 2 bases from V and 1 base from J, with 16 bases between. This CDR3 contains 17 residues. Germline V gives CDR1 MNHEY, CDR2 SMNVEV (reference sequence). Here the CDR3 reads CASSLRGGSRGTDTQYF. DNA of the CDR3: TGTGCCAGCAGTTTAAGGGGGGGATCCAGGGGCACAGATACGCAGTATTTT.